This T cell receptor beta chain was identified in a study of beta chain features in type 1 diabetes. Note on this clone: Its antigen is not identified.

Looked up from germline, CDR1 is SGHRS and CDR2 is YFSETQ. The V end was cut by 2 bases, the J end by 2 bases, with 8 bases between. This CDR3 comprises 15 residues. The entirety of the isolated RNA underwent reverse transcription, so expressed TCRB transcripts were sequenced. The table came from immunoSEQ multiplex PCR; TCRdb's copy has only in-frame clones and leaves some out. The sample contains under 300,000 clones, more than 11% of which appear only once. Study-wide findings and caveats: A moderate, significant TCRB CDR3 shortening appeared in type 1 diabetes across four CD4+ subsets.

Sequenced sample: naive CD4+ T cells from blood. The receptor's source is a man aged 25 to 40 with type 1 diabetes. This chain joins TRBV5-1 and TRBJ2-6, with TRBD1 as a possible D gene (5 bases). The CDR3 region has the DNA TGCGCCAGCAGCTTAACAGGCCCTGGGGCCAACGTCCTGACTTTC. This gives the protein CASSLTGPGANVLTF.